The 28 T cell receptor beta chains presented below share a single source sample, sequenced in a study of CD8+ T cells in alopecia areata. Investigators isolated RNA and reverse transcribed it into cDNA to act as the sequencing template. Clones were sequenced by immunoSEQ multiplex PCR, and TCRdb holds only the in-frame ones, with some missing. Here the sample spans 95,000 to 120,000 clones, roughly 59% being singletons. Sequences were obtained from CD8+ T cells sorted from blood. The receptors were gathered from a human donor in good health.

This clone was observed at least ten times. The V call is TRBV9, the J call TRBJ2-3, with no clear D. The CDR3 is made up of 15 amino acids. Germline CDR1 is SGDLS and CDR2 is YYNGEE. Trimming shortened V by 0 bases and J by 0 bases, and 8 bases separated the two germline ends. CDR3: CASSVDGVSTDTQYF. The CDR3, as DNA: TGTGCCAGCAGCGTAGATGGGGTTAGCACAGATACGCAGTATTTT.

About this clone itself: The CDR3 does not end in the conserved phenylalanine or tryptophan, so this is likely a read error. The limits of the CDR3 on the DNA are not certain, so only TCRdb's listed CDR3 is given. The chain is built from TRBV18 and TRBJ1-2. The germline gives CDR1 KGHSH, CDR2 LQKENI. The CDR3 spans 9 residues, counting both ends. The CDR3 region is CASSPPWIL.

This clone was seen a handful of times. The genes are TRBV7-9 and TRBJ2-5; D remains unclear. With 5 bases removed from V and 2 bases from J, the gap between germline ends came to 15 bases. Germline assignment: CDR1 SEHNR and CDR2 FQNEAQ (reference sequence). CDR3 size: 15 residues. CDR3 nucleotide sequence: TGTGCCAGCAGCCTTCTTTGGGCTGGTCAAGAGACCCAGTACTTC. This sequence encodes CASSLLWAGQETQYF.

The gene calls are TRBV6-5 and TRBJ2-7; D might be TRBD1 or TRBD2, each matching 5 bases. The ends were cut back, 10 bases at V and 0 bases at J, with 13 bases in the middle. Germline V gives CDR1 MNHEY, CDR2 SVGAGI. The CDR3 consists of 13 residues. CDR3 sequence: CATGTGSSYEQYF. The CDR3 DNA is TGTGCCACGGGGACGGGTAGCTCCTACGAGCAGTACTTC.

This chain links TRBV10-3 with TRBJ2-1, with 12 bases identical to TRBD2. The CDR3 covers 16 residues. Trimming at V came to 2 bases and at J to 4 bases, leaving 3 bases not matched to a gene. Germline-derived CDR1 and CDR2 are ENHRY and SYGVKD. CDR3 amino acids: CAISEPLAGGYNEQFF. The CDR3 region has the DNA TGTGCCATCAGTGAGCCACTAGCGGGGGGATACAATGAGCAGTTCTTC.

This clone occurred a few times. This chain joins TRBV15 and TRBJ2-2, with 7 positions matching TRBD1. The V and J ends lost 0 bases and 3 bases, in that order; junction bases with no gene match: 4. The CDR3 extends over 16 amino acids. Germline V lookup: CDR1 LNHNV, CDR2 YYDKDF (reference sequence). CDR3 bases: TGTGCCACCAGCAGAGAGACAGGGTTAGACACCGGGGAGCTGTTTTTT. Amino acid sequence: CATSRETGLDTGELFF. The full variable domain, in which reference TRBV15 and TRBJ2-2 provide the parts outside the CDR3, is DAMVIQNPRYQVTQFGKPVTLSCSQTLNHNVMYWYQQKSSQAPKLLFHYYDKDFNNEADTPDNFQSRRPNTSFCFLDIRSPGLGDTAMYLCATSRETGLDTGELFFGEGSRLTVL.

The chain employs TRBV5-4 and TRBJ2-1, with 8 nucleotides matching TRBD1. From germline, CDR1 is SGHNT and CDR2 YYREEE (reference sequence). The CDR3 is 14 amino acids. Losses at the gene ends were 5 bases for V and 4 bases for J; bases not matched to a gene: 5. CDR3 protein: CASREDRVYNEQFF. As DNA, the CDR3 is TGTGCCAGCAGGGAGGACAGGGTGTACAATGAGCAGTTCTTC.

The chain uses TRBV11-2 and TRBJ1-2, with a weak D call TRBD1 (6 bases). V lost 1 base, J lost 0 bases, and 12 bases lay in between. CDR3 length equals 16 residues. The germline V gene has CDR1 SGHAT and CDR2 FQNNGV. CDR3 protein: CASSLAGHTPNYGYTF. The CDR3 nucleotides read TGTGCCAGCAGCTTAGCGGGACATACTCCTAACTATGGCTACACCTTC. The entire variable domain, with the rest obtained from reference TRBV11-2 and TRBJ1-2, is as follows: EAGVAQSPRYKIIEKRQSVAFWCNPISGHATLYWYQQILGQGPKLLIQFQNNGVVDDSQLPKDRFSAERLKGVDSTLKIQPAKLEDSAVYLCASSLAGHTPNYGYTFGSGTRLTVV.

The chain employs TRBV11-2 and TRBJ1-2; TRBD1 agrees at 8 bases. CDR3 length: 15 residues. Germline V gene sequence: CDR1 SGHAT, CDR2 FQNNGV. The J segment lost 1 base and the V segment lost 1 base, leaving 2 bases of the junction unmatched. The CDR3 DNA follows: TGTGCCAGCAGCTTAGCCGACAGGGGTAACTATGGCTACACCTTC. Residues: CASSLADRGNYGYTF.

This clone was recorded a few times. The chain has TRBV13 and TRBJ1-1, with D unclear. This CDR3 has 13 residues. CDR1 is PRHDT, CDR2 FYEKMQ, per germline (reference sequence). Between the trimmed V and J ends, which lost 0 bases and 1 base, there was a span of 3 bases. CDR3 residues: CASSLGQNTEAFF. CDR3 DNA: TGTGCCAGCAGCTTAGGACAGAACACTGAAGCTTTCTTT.

The chain recombines TRBV13 with TRBJ2-7; 7 bases are a match to TRBD2. The trim removed 6 bases at V and 4 bases at J, leaving 6 bases unmatched. The germline V gene has CDR1 PRHDT and CDR2 FYEKMQ (reference sequence). This CDR3 has 13 residues. CDR3 sequence: CASSAGRAYEQYF. In DNA, the CDR3 is TGTGCCAGCAGTGCAGGGAGGGCATACGAGCAGTACTTC.

This rearrangement joins TRBV11-2 to TRBJ2-3; no clear D gene. There are 14 residues in the CDR3. V lost 3 bases, J lost 1 base, and 8 bases lay in between. CDR1 and CDR2 from the germline V gene are SGHAT and FQNNGV. CDR3 loop: CASSFGFGTDTQYF. CDR3 DNA sequence: TGTGCCAGCAGCTTTGGATTCGGCACAGATACGCAGTATTTT.

The chain employs TRBV7-9 and TRBJ2-2, with D possibly TRBD2 on 6 matching bases. This CDR3 contains 14 residues. Per germline, CDR1 SEHNR and CDR2 FQNEAQ (reference sequence). The V gene lost 4 bases and the J gene lost 3 bases, with 9 bases spanning the gap. In nucleotides, the CDR3 is TGTGCCAGCAGCTCGGGAGCCTACACCGGGGAGCTGTTTTTT. Protein: CASSSGAYTGELFF.

The rearrangement uses TRBV7-9 and TRBJ2-7, with 10 bases identical to TRBD2. Per germline, CDR1 SEHNR and CDR2 FQNEAQ (reference sequence). The CDR3 has 17 residues. V lost 5 bases to trimming and J lost 1 base; unmatched junction nucleotides: 11. In nucleotides, the CDR3 is TGTGCCAGCAGCCACCCGACTAGCGGGCAATTATCCTACGAGCAGTACTTC. Encoded protein: CASSHPTSGQLSYEQYF.

The V and J genes are TRBV10-3 and TRBJ2-1, with TRBD2 matching over 9 bases. Germline trimming cut 2 bases from V and 3 bases from J; bases unmatched to any gene: 8. The CDR3 runs 17 residues. CDR1 is ENHRY and CDR2 is SYGVKD in the germline V gene. CDR3 loop: CAISELGRGGLYNEQFF. The CDR3 coding sequence is TGTGCCATCAGTGAGCTTGGGCGGGGGGGCCTCTACAATGAGCAGTTCTTC.

The rearrangement joins TRBV5-1 to TRBJ2-7, with D tentatively TRBD2 (5 bases). Germline V gene lookup returns CDR1 SGHRS and CDR2 YFSETQ. V lost 1 base and J lost 2, with 13 bases in between. The CDR3 extends over 15 amino acids. In DNA form, the CDR3 reads TGCGCCAGCAGCTTGTACCAGCGGAGAACCTACGAGCAGTACTTC. As protein: CASSLYQRRTYEQYF.

This chain links TRBV30 with TRBJ1-2; 8 positions agree with TRBD1. CDR3 length: 15 amino acids. V was pared by 5 bases and J by 0 bases, with 8 bases of the junction left unmatched. Germline-derived CDR1 and CDR2 are GTSNPN and SVGIG (reference sequence). CDR3 sequence (DNA): TGTGCCTGGTACACAGGGGGAGTTGCTAACTATGGCTACACCTTC. Its protein product is CAWYTGGVANYGYTF.

This clone was observed a single time. The rearrangement links TRBV13 to TRBJ2-4; 10 bases line up with TRBD2. The CDR3 is 16 residues long. Trimming took 5 bases from V and 2 from J; bases not matched to a gene: 6. The V gene's germline CDR1 is PRHDT and CDR2 FYEKMQ (reference sequence). The CDR3 bases are TGTGCCAGCAGCCCAGCGGGGGGGAGTTCCAAAAACATTCAGTACTTC. Protein product: CASSPAGGSSKNIQYF.

This clone appeared once. The chain couples TRBV7-3 to TRBJ2-3, with D possibly called TRBD1 or TRBD2 (7 bases each). Trimming removed 5 bases at V and 2 bases at J, with 17 bases between. The CDR3 extends over 16 amino acids. Germline V CDR1 and CDR2: SGHTA, FQGTGA. The CDR3 here is CASSPRGGGSTDTQYF. The CDR3 region has the DNA TGTGCCAGCAGCCCCAGGGGGGGCGGGTCCACAGATACGCAGTATTTT. Using reference TRBV7-3 and TRBJ2-3 for the parts outside the CDR3, the full variable domain is GAGVSQTPSNKVTEKGKYVELRCDPISGHTALYWYRQSLGQGPEFLIYFQGTGAADDSGLPNDRFFAVRPEGSVSTLKIQRTERGDSAVYLCASSPRGGGSTDTQYFGPGTRLTVL.

This rearrangement joins TRBV23-1 to TRBJ2-7, with 11 bases identical to TRBD1. TRBV23-1 is designated an ORF whose function remains uncertain. V lost 0 bases, J lost 5 bases, and 6 bases stayed unmatched. The CDR3 totals 16 residues. CDR3: CASSQSGGQGADEQYF. For the CDR3, the DNA is TGCGCCAGCAGTCAATCAGGTGGACAGGGGGCCGACGAGCAGTACTTC.

The rearrangement joins TRBV9 to TRBJ2-7; TRBD2 matches at 8 bases. The CDR3 loop spans 14 amino acids. V shed 2 bases, J shed 4 bases, and the junction held 5 bases outside the gene matches. The germline V gene encodes CDR1 SGDLS and CDR2 YYNGEE. CDR3: CASSVRGGGYEQYF. The CDR3 nucleotides are TGTGCCAGCAGCGTTCGGGGGGGCGGATACGAGCAGTACTTC.

V usage is TRBV5-1 and J usage is TRBJ2-1; D is undetermined. The CDR3 has 15 amino acids. The germline gives CDR1 SGHRS, CDR2 YFSETQ. Trimming took off 2 bases at V and 2 bases at J, with 11 bases between the two ends. The DNA for the CDR3 is TGCGCCAGCAGCTTAGACCTTACCCCCTACAATGAGCAGTTCTTC. It specifies CASSLDLTPYNEQFF.

This sequence joins TRBV30 and TRBJ2-5, with D uncertain. The last part of the DNA fits TRBJ2-7 better; the J call may be wrong. In germline, CDR1 is GTSNPN, CDR2 SVGIG (reference sequence). There are 13 residues in the CDR3. CDR3 region: CAWSVTAGYEQYF. The CDR3 DNA is TGTGCCTGGAGTGTAACGGCAGGCTACGAGCAGTACTTC.

This chain links TRBV2 with TRBJ2-3; possibly TRBD2 for D (6 bases). This CDR3 comprises 18 residues. Deletions cut 8 bases from V and 2 bases from J, with 26 bases between. The V gene's germline CDR1 is SNHLY and CDR2 FYNNEI. The CDR3 DNA reads as TGTGCCAGCTTGGGAGGAATGCCGACCCGCGGGGACACAGATACGCAGTATTTT. Amino acid sequence: CASLGGMPTRGDTDTQYF.

The rearrangement joins TRBV5-6 to TRBJ1-2, with D possibly being TRBD1 (5 bases). The germline CDR1 and CDR2 sequences are SGHDT and YYEEEE. Trimming stripped 0 bases from V and 5 bases from J, with 14 bases between. CDR3 length: 15 residues. CDR3 coding DNA: TGTGCCAGCAGCTTGGTGGGGACCTCGTGGTATGGCTACACCTTC. Its translation: CASSLVGTSWYGYTF.

The rearrangement joins TRBV2 to TRBJ2-1; TRBD1 might be the D (6 bases). CDR3 length equals 12 residues. The germline V gene has CDR1 SNHLY and CDR2 FYNNEI. V gave up 10 bases and J gave up 5 bases, with 12 bases separating them. As DNA, the CDR3 is TGTGCCATCGACAGGCAGAACAATGAGCAGTTCTTC. This sequence encodes CAIDRQNNEQFF.

Turning to this clone: Germline and junction disagree at one end, which may indicate a read error. The chain is built from TRBV7-7 and TRBJ2-1; D assignment may be TRBD1 or TRBD2 (5 bases each). Germline V CDR1 and CDR2: SSHAT, FNYEAQ (reference sequence). The CDR3 loop spans 13 amino acids. In DNA form, the CDR3 reads TGTGCTAGCAGCTCCGGGGCCGACAATGAGCAGTTCTTC. As protein: CASSSGADNEQFF.

This chain connects TRBV27 to TRBJ1-2; TRBD1 might be the D (5 bases). Germline loops: CDR1 MNHEY, CDR2 SMNVEV (reference sequence). This CDR3 spans 15 amino acids. Trimming removed 0 bases from V and 4 bases from J, with 12 bases in between. The CDR3 coding sequence is TGTGCCAGCAGTTTATCGATCAGGGCGACCTATGGCTACACCTTC. Its protein is CASSLSIRATYGYTF.